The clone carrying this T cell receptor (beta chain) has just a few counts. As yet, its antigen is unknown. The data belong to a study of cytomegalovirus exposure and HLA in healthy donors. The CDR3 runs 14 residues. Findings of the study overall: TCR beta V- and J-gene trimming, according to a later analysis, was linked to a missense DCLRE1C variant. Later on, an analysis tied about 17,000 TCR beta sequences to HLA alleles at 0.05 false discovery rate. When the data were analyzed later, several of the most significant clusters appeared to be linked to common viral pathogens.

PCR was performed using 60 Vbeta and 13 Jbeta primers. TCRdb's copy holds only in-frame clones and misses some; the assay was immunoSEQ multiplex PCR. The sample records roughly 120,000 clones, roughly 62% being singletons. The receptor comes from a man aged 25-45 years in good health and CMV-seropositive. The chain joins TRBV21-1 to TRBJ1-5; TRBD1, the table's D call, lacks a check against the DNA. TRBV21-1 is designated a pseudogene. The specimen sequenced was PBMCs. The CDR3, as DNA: TGTGCCAGCAGCTCTCGACAGGGGTATCAGCCCCAGCATTTT. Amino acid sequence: CASSSRQGYQPQHF.